There are a few counts of the clone carrying this T cell receptor beta chain. Its antigen is not identified. The data are from a study of identical twins. V gave up 6 bases and J gave up 4 bases, with 13 bases separating them. The CDR3 loop spans 12 amino acids. Germline lookup yields CDR1 DFQATT and CDR2 SNEGSKA (reference sequence). The study's findings and limits: Out-of-frame alpha sequences common to twins were enriched for low generation probability. Cross-sectional statistics, not tracking of the same donors, supported the conclusions.

Every donor was a healthy Caucasian. TCRdb re-called the 5' RACE reads through MiXCR, storing one row per CDR3 protein. This sample has hundreds of thousands of distinct CDR3 sequences; roughly 7.2% occur once, and the top ten carry 1.6%. This same sample was also part of a study on yellow fever vaccine responses in identical twins.

This clonotype was sampled from a young woman in good health. The chain joins TRBV20-1 to TRBJ2-7, with D possibly matching TRBD2 (5 bases). Input material: PBMCs. The CDR3, as DNA: TGCAGTGCCCAACAACGGGATTACGAGCAGTACTTC. Translated, it gives CSAQQRDYEQYF.